This entry lists 14 T cell receptor beta chains sequenced from one sample in a study of identical twins. TCRdb reprocessed the 5' RACE reads via MiXCR and lists one record per CDR3 protein. The table has 1.5 million to 2 million distinct CDR3 sequences, under 35% seen once. The source material was cord blood. Source of these receptors: a newborn girl in good health.

This clonotype was seen a few times. The rearrangement links TRBV20-1 to TRBJ1-2, with D possibly TRBD1 on 6 matching bases. The length of the CDR3 is 14 residues. Looked up from germline, CDR1 is DFQATT and CDR2 is SNEGSKA (reference sequence). V was pared by 3 bases and J by 3 bases, with 14 bases between. CDR3 sequence reads: CSARETQGHYGYTF. The CDR3 DNA reads TGCAGTGCTAGGGAGACACAGGGACACTATGGCTACACCTTC.

This clonotype has only a few counts. V is TRBV7-6 and J is TRBJ2-1, with D uncertain. V was pared by 2 bases and J by 4 bases, with 6 bases between. Per germline, CDR1 SGHVS and CDR2 FNYEAQ. This CDR3 has 13 residues. The CDR3 sequence is CASSLKVYNEQFF. The CDR3 nucleotides read TGTGCCAGCAGCTTAAAGGTTTACAATGAGCAGTTCTTC. Supplemented by reference TRBV7-6 and TRBJ2-1, the full variable domain reads GAGVSQSPRYKVTKRGQDVALRCDPISGHVSLYWYRQALGQGPEFLTYFNYEAQQDKSGLPNDRFSAERPEGSISTLTIQRTEQRDSAMYRCASSLKVYNEQFFGPGTRLTVL.

This clonotype has just a few counts. The chain links TRBV10-3 to TRBJ2-7, with 8 bases identical to TRBD2. In germline, CDR1 is ENHRY, CDR2 SYGVKD. This CDR3 is 15 amino acids long. V trimming: 1 base; J trimming: 3 bases; junction bases outside the gene matches: 5. CDR3 protein: CAISEWGSGSYEQYF. The CDR3 nucleotides read TGTGCCATCAGTGAGTGGGGCAGCGGGAGCTACGAGCAGTACTTC.

The CDR3 sequence: CAISESSPEIYGYTF. The CDR3 coding sequence is TGTGCCATCAGTGAGTCTTCGCCAGAGATCTATGGCTACACCTTC. V usage is TRBV10-3 and J usage is TRBJ1-2; D is undetermined. CDR3 length: 15 amino acids. From germline, CDR1 is ENHRY and CDR2 SYGVKD. Trimming took 0 bases from V and 4 from J, leaving 12 bases between them.

This clonotype came up a few times. The chain combines TRBV7-2 with TRBJ2-3; either TRBD1 or TRBD2 may supply D (6 bases each). This CDR3 spans 16 amino acids. Trimming removed 2 bases from V and 6 bases from J, with 18 bases in between. The V gene's germline CDR1 is SGHTA and CDR2 FQGNSA. This chain's CDR3 is CASSLLALGGWDTQYF. The CDR3 DNA reads as TGTGCCAGCAGCTTACTCGCACTAGGGGGGTGGGATACGCAGTATTTT. Variable domain in full (rest from reference TRBV7-2 and TRBJ2-3): GAGVSQSPSNKVTEKGKDVELRCDPISGHTALYWYRQSLGQGLEFLIYFQGNSAPDKSGLPSDRFSAERTGGSVSTLTIQRTQQEDSAVYLCASSLLALGGWDTQYFGPGTRLTVL.

V usage is TRBV12-3 or TRBV12-4 and J usage is TRBJ1-6; D not resolved. This CDR3 comprises 13 residues. Between the trimmed V and J ends, which lost 3 bases and 11 bases, there was a span of 11 bases. This CDR3 is CASSLYGRPPLHF. CDR3 DNA sequence: TGTGCCAGCAGTTTGTACGGGCGACCACCCCTCCACTTT.

The CDR3 DNA reads TGTGCCAGCAGCGTAGGCCCCAGGTCCCCCACTGAAGCTTTCTTT. This gives the protein CASSVGPRSPTEAFF. The chain is built from TRBV9 and TRBJ1-1; D is unclear. Trimming removed 0 bases at V and 4 bases at J, with 13 bases between. Germline V CDR1 and CDR2: SGDLS, YYNGEE. The CDR3 extends over 15 amino acids.

J is TRBJ1-6 and V is TRBV4-2; tentative D call: TRBD1 (5 bases). With 0 bases removed from V and 7 bases from J, the gap between germline ends came to 13 bases. The CDR3 extends over 16 amino acids. Per the germline V gene, CDR1 is LGHNA and CDR2 is YNFKEQ. The CDR3 is CASSQEHRDGNSPLHF. The CDR3 DNA sequence: TGTGCCAGCAGCCAAGAACACCGGGACGGAAATTCACCCCTCCACTTT.

This clonotype was detected many times. This chain connects TRBV4-2 to TRBJ2-1, with D perhaps TRBD1 (6 bases). This CDR3 spans 12 amino acids. V lost 4 bases and J 8 bases, leaving 9 bases between the germline ends. The V gene's germline CDR1 is LGHNA and CDR2 YNFKEQ. Written as DNA, the CDR3 is TGTGCCAGCAGCCCACAGGGCTATGAGCAGTTCTTC. Its protein product is CASSPQGYEQFF.

This rearrangement joins TRBV3-1 to TRBJ2-7; no clear D gene. Germline CDR1 reads LGHDT; CDR2 reads YNNKEL (reference sequence). Between the trimmed V and J ends, which lost 6 bases and 4 bases, there was a span of 13 bases. This CDR3 has 13 amino acids. CDR3 sequence: CASRLKRSYEQYF. The CDR3 DNA reads TGTGCCAGCAGGTTGAAAAGAAGTTACGAGCAGTACTTC.

This clonotype was detected ten times or more. The gene calls are TRBV7-9 and TRBJ2-7; D ambiguous. The germline CDR1 and CDR2 sequences are SEHNR and FQNEAQ (reference sequence). Trimming pared 5 bases from V and 6 bases from J, leaving 11 bases between. The length of the CDR3 is 12 residues. The CDR3 loop is CASSPLSGEQYF. The CDR3 bases are TGTGCCAGCAGCCCCCTTAGTGGCGAGCAGTACTTC.

The chain joins TRBV29-1 to TRBJ2-3, with 7 bases fitting TRBD1. This CDR3 has 15 residues. Germline V gene data show CDR1 as SQVTM and CDR2 as ANQGSEA. Germline trimming cut 4 bases from V and 1 base from J; bases unmatched to any gene: 8. The chain's CDR3 is CSVGFAGGGTDTQYF. The CDR3, as DNA: TGCAGCGTTGGGTTTGCAGGGGGTGGCACAGATACGCAGTATTTT.

Only a few counts were recorded for this clonotype. The rearrangement uses TRBV4-2 and TRBJ2-3, with D tentatively TRBD2 (5 bases). CDR1 and CDR2 (germline): LGHNA, YNFKEQ. CDR3 length: 15 residues. Trimming removed 1 base from V and 3 bases from J, with 11 bases in between. This chain's CDR3 is CASSQAQAVTDTQYF. The DNA for the CDR3 is TGTGCCAGCAGCCAAGCCCAAGCGGTTACAGATACGCAGTATTTT.

This chain joins TRBV10-3 and TRBJ2-3; D unresolved. The germline gives CDR1 ENHRY, CDR2 SYGVKD. V was pared by 6 bases and J by 6 bases, with 19 bases between. The length of the CDR3 is 15 residues. CDR3 DNA sequence: TGTGCCATCAGGGAGCAAAGCCACCTCGGGGATACGCAGTATTTT. Translated, it gives CAIREQSHLGDTQYF.